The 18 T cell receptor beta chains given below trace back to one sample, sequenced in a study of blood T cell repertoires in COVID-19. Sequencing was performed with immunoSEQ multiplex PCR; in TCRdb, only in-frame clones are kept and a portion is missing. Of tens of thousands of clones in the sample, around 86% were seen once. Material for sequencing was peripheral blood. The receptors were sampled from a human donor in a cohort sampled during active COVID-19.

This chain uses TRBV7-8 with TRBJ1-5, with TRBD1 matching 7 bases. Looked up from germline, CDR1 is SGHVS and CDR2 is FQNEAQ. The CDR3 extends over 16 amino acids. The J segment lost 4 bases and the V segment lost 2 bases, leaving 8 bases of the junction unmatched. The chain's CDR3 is CASSLLLGTANQPQHF. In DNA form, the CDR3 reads TGTGCCAGCAGCTTACTCCTCGGGACAGCAAATCAGCCCCAGCATTTT.

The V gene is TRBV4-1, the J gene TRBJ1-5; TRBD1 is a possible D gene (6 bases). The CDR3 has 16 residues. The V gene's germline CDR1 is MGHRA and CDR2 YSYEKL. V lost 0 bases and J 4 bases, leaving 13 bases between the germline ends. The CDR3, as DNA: TGCGCCAGCAGCCAAGATAGTGGACAGAAGAATCAGCCCCAGCATTTT. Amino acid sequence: CASSQDSGQKNQPQHF.

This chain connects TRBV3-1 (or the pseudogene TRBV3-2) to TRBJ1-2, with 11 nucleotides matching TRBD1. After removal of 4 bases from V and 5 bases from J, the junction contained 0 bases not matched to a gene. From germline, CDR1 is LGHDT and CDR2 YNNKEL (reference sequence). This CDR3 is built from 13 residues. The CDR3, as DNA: TGTGCCAGCAGCCGGGACAGGGGGTATGGCTACACCTTC. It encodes CASSRDRGYGYTF.

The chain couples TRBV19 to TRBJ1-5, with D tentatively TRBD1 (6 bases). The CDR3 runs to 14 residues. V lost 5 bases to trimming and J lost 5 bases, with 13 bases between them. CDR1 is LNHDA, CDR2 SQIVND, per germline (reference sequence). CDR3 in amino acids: CASSGRTEHQPQHF. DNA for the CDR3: TGTGCCAGTAGTGGCAGGACAGAACATCAGCCCCAGCATTTT.

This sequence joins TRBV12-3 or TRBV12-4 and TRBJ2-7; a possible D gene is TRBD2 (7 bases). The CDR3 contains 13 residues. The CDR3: CATGGPSSYEQYF. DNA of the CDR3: TGTGCAACGGGGGGCCCCAGCTCCTACGAGCAGTACTTC.

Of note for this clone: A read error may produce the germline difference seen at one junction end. The CDR3 sequence: CASSQGTGGAIRSYTF. Here the CDR3 DNA reads TGCGCCAGCAGTCAAGGGACAGGGGGCGCAATTAGGAGCTACACCTTC. The chain links TRBV4-1 to TRBJ1-2; 12 bases fit TRBD1. Germline V gene data show CDR1 as MGHRA and CDR2 as YSYEKL. The CDR3 sequence is 16 residues long.

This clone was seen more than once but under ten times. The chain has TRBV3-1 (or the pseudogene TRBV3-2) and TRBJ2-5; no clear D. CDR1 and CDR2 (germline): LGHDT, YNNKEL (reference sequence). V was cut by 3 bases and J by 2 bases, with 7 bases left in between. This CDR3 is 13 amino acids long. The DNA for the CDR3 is TGTGCCAGCAGCCAGTCATTTCAAGAGACCCAGTACTTC. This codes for CASSQSFQETQYF.

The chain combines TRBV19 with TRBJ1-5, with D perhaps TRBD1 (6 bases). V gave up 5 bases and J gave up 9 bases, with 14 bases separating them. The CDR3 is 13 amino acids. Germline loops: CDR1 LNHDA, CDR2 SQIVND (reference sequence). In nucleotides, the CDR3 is TGTGCCAGTAGTGTGACAGGTATGGGGCCCCAGCATTTT. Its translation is CASSVTGMGPQHF.

The CDR3 DNA is TGTGCCAGCAGTCCCAGGAGAGGGGAGGGTCTCGAGCAGTACTTC. Encoded protein: CASSPRRGEGLEQYF. V gene TRBV2 combines with J gene TRBJ2-7; 7 bases agree with TRBD2. The CDR3 totals 15 residues. V trimming: 5 bases; J trimming: 6 bases; junction bases outside the gene matches: 13. Looked up from germline, CDR1 is SNHLY and CDR2 is FYNNEI. The full variable domain, rest sourced from reference TRBV2 and TRBJ2-7, is EPEVTQTPSHQVTQMGQEVILRCVPISNHLYFYWYRQILGQKVEFLVSFYNNEISEKSEIFDDQFSVERPDGSNFTLKIRSTKLEDSAMYFCASSPRRGEGLEQYFGPGTRLTVT.

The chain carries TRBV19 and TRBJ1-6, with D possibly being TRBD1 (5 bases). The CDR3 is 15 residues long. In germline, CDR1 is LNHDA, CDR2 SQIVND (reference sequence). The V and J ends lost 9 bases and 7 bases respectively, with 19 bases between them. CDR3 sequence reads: CASRGRGVGNSPLHF. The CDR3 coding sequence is TGTGCCAGCCGGGGGAGGGGTGTTGGGAATTCACCCCTCCACTTT.

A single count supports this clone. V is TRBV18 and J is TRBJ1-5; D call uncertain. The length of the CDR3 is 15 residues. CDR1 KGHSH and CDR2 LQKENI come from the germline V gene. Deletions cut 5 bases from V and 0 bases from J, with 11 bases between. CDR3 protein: CASSAGLDSNQPQHF. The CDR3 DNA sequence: TGTGCCAGCTCAGCAGGTTTAGATAGCAATCAGCCCCAGCATTTT.

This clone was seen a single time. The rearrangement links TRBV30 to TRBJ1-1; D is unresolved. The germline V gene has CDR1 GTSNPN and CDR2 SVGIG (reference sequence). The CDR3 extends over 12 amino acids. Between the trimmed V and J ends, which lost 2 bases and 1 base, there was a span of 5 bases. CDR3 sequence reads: CAWSQENTEAFF. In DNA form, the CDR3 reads TGTGCCTGGAGTCAGGAGAACACTGAAGCTTTCTTT.

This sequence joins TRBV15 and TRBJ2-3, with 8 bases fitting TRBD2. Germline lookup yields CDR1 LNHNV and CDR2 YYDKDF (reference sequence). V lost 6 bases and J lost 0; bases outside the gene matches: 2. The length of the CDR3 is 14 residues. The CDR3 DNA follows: TGTGCCACCAGTACGGGGGGGAGCACAGATACGCAGTATTTT. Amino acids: CATSTGGSTDTQYF.

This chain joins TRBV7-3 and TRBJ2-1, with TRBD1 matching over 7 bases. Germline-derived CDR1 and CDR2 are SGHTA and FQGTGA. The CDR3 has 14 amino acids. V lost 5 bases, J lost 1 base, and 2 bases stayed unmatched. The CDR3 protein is CASSPQGSYNEQFF. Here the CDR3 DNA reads TGTGCCAGCAGCCCACAGGGGTCCTACAATGAGCAGTTCTTC.

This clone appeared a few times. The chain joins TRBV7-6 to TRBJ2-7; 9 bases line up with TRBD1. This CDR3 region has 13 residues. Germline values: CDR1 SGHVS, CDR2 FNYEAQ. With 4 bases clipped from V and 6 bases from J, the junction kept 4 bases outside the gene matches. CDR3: CASSWDRASEQYF. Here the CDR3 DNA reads TGTGCCAGCAGCTGGGACAGGGCTAGCGAGCAGTACTTC.

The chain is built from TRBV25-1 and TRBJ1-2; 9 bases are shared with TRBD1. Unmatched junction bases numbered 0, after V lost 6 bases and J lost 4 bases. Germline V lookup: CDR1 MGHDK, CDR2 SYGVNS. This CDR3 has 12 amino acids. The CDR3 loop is CASRTGGYGYTF. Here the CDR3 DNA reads TGTGCCAGCAGGACAGGGGGCTATGGCTACACCTTC.

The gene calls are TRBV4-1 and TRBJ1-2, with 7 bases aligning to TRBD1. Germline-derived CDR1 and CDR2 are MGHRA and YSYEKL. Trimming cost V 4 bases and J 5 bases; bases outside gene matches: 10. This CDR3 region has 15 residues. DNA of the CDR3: TGCGCCAGCAGCCTAACACAGGGGCTCGGGTATGGCTACACCTTC. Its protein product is CASSLTQGLGYGYTF.

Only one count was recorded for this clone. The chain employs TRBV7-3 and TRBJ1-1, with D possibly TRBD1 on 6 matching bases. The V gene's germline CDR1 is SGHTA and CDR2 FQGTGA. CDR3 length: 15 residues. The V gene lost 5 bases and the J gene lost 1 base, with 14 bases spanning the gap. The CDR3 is CASSLGGTQNTEAFF. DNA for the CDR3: TGTGCCAGCAGCCTGGGGGGGACACAGAACACTGAAGCTTTCTTT.